A selection of T cell receptor beta chains follows, all from one sample in a study of blood T cell repertoires in COVID-19. Profiling relied on immunoSEQ multiplex PCR, and the TCRdb table lists in-frame clones only, not all of them. The data contain about 230,000 clones, roughly 83% of them seen just once; the ten biggest clones take up 2.5% to 3%. Sequences were obtained from peripheral blood. The receptors come from a woman aged 65 to 85 with active or convalescent COVID-19. Each CDR3 is given with its conserved first and last residue. The D gene is left open where the match is weak. Part of the rows lack a size; the others show once, few, many or a class for expanded clones.

D gene: NA; clone size: NA; V gene: TRBV29-1; J gene: TRBJ2-3; CDR3 DNA: TGCAGCGTTGTCAGGACTTCTCTCACAGATACGCAGTATTTT; CDR3 protein: CSVVRTSLTDTQYF
D gene: NA; clone size: NA; V gene: TRBV12-3/TRBV12-4; J gene: TRBJ1-5; CDR3 DNA: TGTGCCAGCAGTCCCTTTGGCAATCAGCCCCAGCATTTT; CDR3 protein: CASSPFGNQPQHF
D gene: NA; clone size: NA; V gene: TRBV3-1/TRBV3-2; J gene: TRBJ2-7; CDR3 DNA: TGTGCCAGCAGCCAGCGTAATCCCTACGAGCAGTACTTC; CDR3 protein: CASSQRNPYEQYF
D gene: NA; clone size: NA; V gene: TRBV30; J gene: TRBJ1-5; CDR3 DNA: TGTGCCTGGAGTCCGGGATCTAGCAATCAGCCCCAGCATTTT; CDR3 protein: CAWSPGSSNQPQHF
D gene: TRBD1; clone size: NA; V gene: TRBV3-1/TRBV3-2; J gene: TRBJ1-4; CDR3 DNA: TGTGCCAGCAGCCAGATCAGGGGGCGAGGTGAAAAACTGTTTTTT; CDR3 protein: CASSQIRGRGEKLFF
D gene: TRBD2; clone size: NA; V gene: TRBV18; J gene: TRBJ2-1; CDR3 DNA: TGTGCCAGCTCACCACCGGGGACTAGCGGATACAATGAGCAGTTCTTC; CDR3 protein: CASSPPGTSGYNEQFF
D gene: TRBD2; clone size: NA; V gene: TRBV10-3; J gene: TRBJ2-7; CDR3 DNA: TGTGCCATCAGTGAGGGCGGGGGCTACGAGCAGTACTTC; CDR3 protein: CAISEGGGYEQYF
D gene: NA; clone size: NA; V gene: TRBV5-6; J gene: TRBJ1-2; CDR3 DNA: TGTGCCAGCAGCTTGGGGGAGGCCAACTATGGCTACACCTTC; CDR3 protein: CASSLGEANYGYTF
D gene: NA; clone size: NA; V gene: TRBV12-3/TRBV12-4; J gene: TRBJ1-5; CDR3 DNA: TGTGCCAGCAGCACGGTCGTCAATCAGCCCCAGCATTTT; CDR3 protein: CASSTVVNQPQHF
D gene: TRBD2; clone size: NA; V gene: TRBV7-8; J gene: TRBJ2-3; CDR3 DNA: TGTGCCAGCAGCTTAGGACGCGGGAGCCGGGATACGCAGTATTTT; CDR3 protein: CASSLGRGSRDTQYF
D gene: TRBD1; clone size: NA; V gene: TRBV6-6; J gene: TRBJ1-1; CDR3 DNA: TGTGCCAGCAGTCCTATGGGACAGGCGAACACTGAAGCTTTCTTT; CDR3 protein: CASSPMGQANTEAFF
D gene: NA; clone size: NA; V gene: TRBV28; J gene: TRBJ2-7; CDR3 DNA: TGTGCCAGCAGTTTAGGGCCGGGGCTGGGGGCTAGCTCCTACGAGCAGTACTTC; CDR3 protein: CASSLGPGLGASSYEQYF
D gene: TRBD2; clone size: once; V gene: TRBV5-1; J gene: TRBJ2-2; CDR3 DNA: TGCGCCAGCAGCCGGCCGGGACTAGCGGTCGTTGGGGAGCTGTTTTTT; CDR3 protein: CASSRPGLAVVGELFF
D gene: NA; clone size: NA; V gene: TRBV4-2; J gene: TRBJ2-5; CDR3 DNA: TGTGCCAGCAGCCAAAACAGGCCGGAGACCCAGTACTTC; CDR3 protein: CASSQNRPETQYF
D gene: NA; clone size: NA; V gene: TRBV18; J gene: TRBJ1-1; CDR3 DNA: TGTGCCAGCTCACCATTACTCACTGAAGCTTTCTTT; CDR3 protein: CASSPLLTEAFF
D gene: NA; clone size: NA; V gene: TRBV7-3; J gene: TRBJ1-1; CDR3 DNA: TGTGCCAGCAGCGCAACCCCGGAGTTGACTGAAGCTTTCTTT; CDR3 protein: CASSATPELTEAFF
D gene: TRBD1; clone size: NA; V gene: TRBV2; J gene: TRBJ1-6; CDR3 DNA: TGTGCCAGCGCCGCGGGACAGGGGAATTCACCCCTCCACTTT; CDR3 protein: CASAAGQGNSPLHF
D gene: TRBD1; clone size: NA; V gene: TRBV5-1; J gene: TRBJ1-4; CDR3 DNA: TGCGCCAGCAGCTCGGGGACAGGGGGCGGTAGAACTAATGAAAAACTGTTTTTT; CDR3 protein: CASSSGTGGGRTNEKLFF
D gene: NA; clone size: once; V gene: TRBV10-3; J gene: TRBJ1-1; CDR3 DNA: TGTGCCATCACCCCAGAAGGGGGACGGGCAAGCACTGAAGCTTTCTTT; CDR3 protein: CAITPEGGRASTEAFF
D gene: NA; clone size: NA; V gene: TRBV7-2; J gene: TRBJ1-2; CDR3 DNA: TGTGCCAGCAGCTTCTTTAGTAACTATGGCTACACCTTC; CDR3 protein: CASSFFSNYGYTF
D gene: TRBD2; clone size: once; V gene: TRBV2; J gene: TRBJ2-1; CDR3 DNA: TGTGCCGGGACAGGGACTAGCGGGGGGCCAGCTCACAATGAGCAGTTCTTC; CDR3 protein: CAGTGTSGGPAHNEQFF
D gene: NA; clone size: NA; V gene: TRBV10-1; J gene: TRBJ1-2; CDR3 DNA: TGCGCCAGCAGTGAGAGCGGCAGGGGACCCTCCTATGGCTACACCTTC; CDR3 protein: CASSESGRGPSYGYTF
D gene: NA; clone size: NA; V gene: TRBV19; J gene: TRBJ1-5; CDR3 DNA: TGTGCCAGTAGGATAGACAGTTGGAGCAATCAGCCCCAGCATTTT; CDR3 protein: CASRIDSWSNQPQHF
D gene: NA; clone size: NA; V gene: TRBV19; J gene: TRBJ2-2; CDR3 DNA: TGTGCCAGTAGTATGGGGGGGGCCGGCACCGGGGAGCTGTTTTTT; CDR3 protein: CASSMGGAGTGELFF
D gene: TRBD1; clone size: NA; V gene: TRBV25-1; J gene: TRBJ1-1; CDR3 DNA: TGTGCCAGCAGTCTCGAATCGGCGGGACAGAAAGCTTTCTTT; CDR3 protein: CASSLESAGQKAFF
D gene: NA; clone size: NA; V gene: TRBV11-3; J gene: TRBJ2-5; CDR3 DNA: TGTGCCAGCACCCTCGGTAGGGGAGAGACCCAGTACTTC; CDR3 protein: CASTLGRGETQYF
D gene: NA; clone size: NA; V gene: TRBV6-5; J gene: TRBJ1-2; CDR3 DNA: TGTGCCACCCACAGGGAGGGTGGCTACACCTTC; CDR3 protein: CATHREGGYTF